The present TCR beta chain was sequenced within a study of blood T cell repertoires in COVID-19. On the study more broadly: PBMCs, B-cell-depleted T cells, or T cells were the source of the cDNA or gDNA that made up the material.

Germline CDR1 reads SGHAT; CDR2 reads FQNNGV. Germline trimming cut 5 bases from V and 4 bases from J; bases unmatched to any gene: 5. The CDR3 is 13 amino acids. Data came from immunoSEQ multiplex PCR; TCRdb stores just in-frame clones and leaves some out. The data contain some 170,000 clones, approximately 82% of them singletons. Sequences were obtained from PBMCs or T cells enriched from blood (not recorded which). The sequence came from a woman aged 45 to 65 who had recovered from COVID-19. The V and J genes are TRBV11-2 and TRBJ2-7; 7 positions agree with TRBD1. The CDR3 spells CASSKQGRYEQYF. The CDR3 DNA reads TGTGCCAGCAGCAAACAGGGGCGATACGAGCAGTACTTC.